The source of this T cell receptor beta chain is a study of vaccination effects on CD4 cells after COVID-19. On the study more broadly: Pools of viral peptides were used by the ViraFEST assay to expand antigen-specific CD4+ T cells ahead of sequencing.

For this clone: No antigen is known for it.

Trimming stripped 5 bases from V and 2 bases from J, with 13 bases between. In germline, CDR1 is SGHTA, CDR2 FQGNSA. The CDR3 contains 14 residues. At the end of about 9 days of culture, CD4+ T cells were isolated. Half-medium replacement with IL-2 medium occurred on days 3 and 7. Generated by immunoSEQ multiplex PCR, the TCRdb table keeps only in-frame clones and is missing some. This sample has about 25,000 clones, with around 69% found just once. The specimen was CD4+ T cells from PBMCs cultured without peptide, collected before COVID-19 vaccination. This TCR was sampled from a human donor who received a COVID-19 vaccine. J is TRBJ2-7 and V is TRBV7-2, with D possibly TRBD2 on 5 matching bases. The CDR3 loop reads CASSTPGLPYEQYF. The CDR3 DNA is TGTGCCAGCAGCACCCCGGGATTACCCTACGAGCAGTACTTC.